This T cell receptor (beta chain) comes out of a study of T-cell reconstitution after alpha-beta-depleted transplantation in children (dated by TCRdb to the mid-2010s). In the study overall: Using TCR repertoire profiling, the study followed T-cell immune reconstitution in a quantitative way in children after TCRalphabeta/CD19-depleted allogeneic hematopoietic cell transplantation.

On this clonotype: No cognate antigen has been identified for it. The record has no base qualities; no much larger clone is one base away.

V is pared back by 3 bases and J by 7 bases, with 19 bases lying between the germline termini. CDR3 length: 16 amino acids, cysteine to phenylalanine. Just the 48-base CDR3 DNA is kept, in frame starting at base 1. CDR1 and CDR2 are read off the germline V gene (reference sequence) as SEHNR and FQNEAQ. The library was produced with PCR. The run used an Illumina HiSeq 2500. TCR libraries were prepared with molecular barcoding, using unique molecular identifiers to normalize TCRbeta repertoire quantification. TCRdb trimmed the raw reads at Q25, called clones with MiXCR and kept productive beta chains. Identical CDR3 protein sequences are pooled into one entry, listed with their most common genes and DNA. For this sample the table gives around 250,000 distinct CDR3 sequences, of which approximately 9.6% were detected only once. Around a tenth of the sample belongs to the ten largest clones.

The source is a human donor who donated a stem cell graft to a child with SCID. This specimen was PBMCs from the stem cell graft donor, taken from the stem cell graft. The chain is made from TRBV7-9 and TRBJ2-1; the D region may be TRBD1 or TRBD2, each matching 5 bases equally. CDR3 sequence: CASSLVGVGDRNEQFF. The sequenced DNA: TGTGCCAGCAGCTTGGTCGGGGTAGGGGATCGGAATGAGCAGTTCTTC.